This T cell receptor beta chain emerged from a study of OX40 agonist ivuxolimab in advanced cancers. V lost 0 bases and J 8 bases, leaving 13 bases between the germline ends. CDR1 SGHTA and CDR2 FQGTGA come from the germline V gene. This CDR3 has 15 residues. With regard to this clone: Its antigen is unknown.

Study conclusions and caveats: Clonal expansion was seen in CD4+ and CD8+ blood T cells by week 6 at 0.1 to 3.0 mg/kg.

The table came from immunoSEQ multiplex PCR; TCRdb's copy has only in-frame clones and leaves some out. This table holds approximately 82,000 clones, approximately 89% found once. The sequence was collected from an adult with an advanced solid tumor such as melanoma, head and neck, liver or kidney cancer. The chain uses TRBV7-3 and TRBJ1-4, with D perhaps TRBD1 (5 bases). The material was CD4+ or CD8+ T cells sorted from blood, obtained in a trial of the OX40 agonist ivuxolimab. CDR3 sequence: CASSLTGANGEKLFF. For the CDR3, the DNA is TGTGCCAGCAGCTTAACAGGGGCGAACGGAGAAAAACTGTTTTTT.